This T cell receptor beta chain appears in the sequencing data of a study of blood T cell repertoires in COVID-19. Across the study: Specimens from acute and convalescent COVID-19 originated in the United States, Italy and Spain. T cells, B-cell-depleted T cells, or PBMCs supplied cDNA or gDNA.

Original data processing: Amplification from reference gene primers served as the basis for estimated nucleated cell counts. TCRdb's copy holds only in-frame clones and misses some; the assay was immunoSEQ multiplex PCR. That table furnishes V, J and clone size, whereas the DNA furnished D and trimming. Among approximately 280,000 clones listed, roughly nine tenths were seen once. Germline-derived CDR1 and CDR2 are GTSNPN and SVGIG (reference sequence). The CDR3 has 13 amino acids. Trimming left V 5 bases short and J 3 bases short, with 13 bases between. The sequenced sample consisted of peripheral blood. This sequence originates from a man between 45 and 60 years old with acute or convalescent COVID-19. This chain uses TRBV30 with TRBJ1-1; D gene uncertain. The CDR3 reads CAWAGELDTEAFF. The DNA for the CDR3 is TGTGCCTGGGCCGGGGAACTCGACACTGAAGCTTTCTTT. Combining the CDR3 with reference TRBV30 and TRBJ1-1 gives the whole variable domain SQTIHQWPATLVQPVGSPLSLECTVEGTSNPNLYWYRQAAGRGLQLLFYSVGIGQISSEVPQNLSASRPQDRQFILSSKKLLLSDSGFYLCAWAGELDTEAFFGQGTRLTVV.